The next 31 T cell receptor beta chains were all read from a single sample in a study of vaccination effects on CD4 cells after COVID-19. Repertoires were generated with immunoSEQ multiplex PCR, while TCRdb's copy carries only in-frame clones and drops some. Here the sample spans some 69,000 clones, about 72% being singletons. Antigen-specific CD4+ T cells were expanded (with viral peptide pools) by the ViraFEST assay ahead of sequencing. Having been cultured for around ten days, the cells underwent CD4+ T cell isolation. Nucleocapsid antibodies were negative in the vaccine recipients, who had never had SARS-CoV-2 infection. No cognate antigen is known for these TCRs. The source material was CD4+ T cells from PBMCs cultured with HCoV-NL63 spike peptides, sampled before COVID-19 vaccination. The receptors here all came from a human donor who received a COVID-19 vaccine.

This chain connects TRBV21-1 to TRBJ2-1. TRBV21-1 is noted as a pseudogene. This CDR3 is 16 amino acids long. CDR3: CASSKVPPGGGNEQFF. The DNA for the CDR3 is TGTGCCAGCAGCAAAGTACCGCCAGGGGGGGGAAATGAGCAGTTCTTC.

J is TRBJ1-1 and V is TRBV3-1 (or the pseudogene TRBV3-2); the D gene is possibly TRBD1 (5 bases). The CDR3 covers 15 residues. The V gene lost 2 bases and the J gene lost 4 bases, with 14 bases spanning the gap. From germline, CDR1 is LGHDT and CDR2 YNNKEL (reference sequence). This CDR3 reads CASSQFPGMVTEAFF. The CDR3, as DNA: TGTGCCAGCAGCCAATTTCCAGGGATGGTCACTGAAGCTTTCTTT.

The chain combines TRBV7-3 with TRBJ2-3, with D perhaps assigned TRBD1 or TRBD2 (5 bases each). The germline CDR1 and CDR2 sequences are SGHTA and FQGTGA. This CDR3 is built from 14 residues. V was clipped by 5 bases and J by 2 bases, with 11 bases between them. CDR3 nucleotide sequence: TGTGCCAGCAGCCCGGGACCTTCCACAGATACGCAGTATTTT. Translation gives CASSPGPSTDTQYF.

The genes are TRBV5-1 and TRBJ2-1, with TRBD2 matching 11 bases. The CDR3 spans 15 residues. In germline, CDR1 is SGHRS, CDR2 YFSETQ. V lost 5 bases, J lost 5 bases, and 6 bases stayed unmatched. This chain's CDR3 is CASSLAGGHNNEQFF. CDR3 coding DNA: TGCGCCAGCAGTCTAGCGGGGGGCCACAACAATGAGCAGTTCTTC.

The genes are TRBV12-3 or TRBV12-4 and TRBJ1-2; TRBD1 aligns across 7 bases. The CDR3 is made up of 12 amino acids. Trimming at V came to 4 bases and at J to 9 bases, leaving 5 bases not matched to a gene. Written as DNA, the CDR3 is TGTGCCAGCAGTTGGGGGACAGAGAGCTACACCTTC. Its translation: CASSWGTESYTF.

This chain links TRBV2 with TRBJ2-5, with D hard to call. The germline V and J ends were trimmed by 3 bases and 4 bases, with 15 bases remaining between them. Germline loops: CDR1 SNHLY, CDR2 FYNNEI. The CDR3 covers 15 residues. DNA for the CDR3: TGTGCCAGCAGTGACACGAGCGCAGGTTCAGAGACCCAGTACTTC. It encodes CASSDTSAGSETQYF.

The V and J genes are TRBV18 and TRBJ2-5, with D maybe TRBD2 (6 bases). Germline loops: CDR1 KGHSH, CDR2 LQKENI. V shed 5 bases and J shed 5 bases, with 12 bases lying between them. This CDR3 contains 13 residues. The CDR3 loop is CASSSRGQETQYF. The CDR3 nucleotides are TGTGCCAGCTCATCGCGGGGCCAGGAGACCCAGTACTTC.

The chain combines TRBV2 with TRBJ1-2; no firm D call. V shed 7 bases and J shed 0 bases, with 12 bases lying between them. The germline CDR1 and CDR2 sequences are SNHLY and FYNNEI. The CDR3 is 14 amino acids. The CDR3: CASTRSGPNYGYTF. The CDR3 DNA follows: TGTGCCAGCACCAGAAGCGGGCCTAACTATGGCTACACCTTC.

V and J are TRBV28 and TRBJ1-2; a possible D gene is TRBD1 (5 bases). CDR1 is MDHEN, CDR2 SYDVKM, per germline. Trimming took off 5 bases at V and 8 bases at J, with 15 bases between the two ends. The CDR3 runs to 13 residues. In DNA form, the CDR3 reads TGTGCCAGCAGTCAATCGGGGGGGTACGGCTACACCTTC. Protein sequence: CASSQSGGYGYTF.

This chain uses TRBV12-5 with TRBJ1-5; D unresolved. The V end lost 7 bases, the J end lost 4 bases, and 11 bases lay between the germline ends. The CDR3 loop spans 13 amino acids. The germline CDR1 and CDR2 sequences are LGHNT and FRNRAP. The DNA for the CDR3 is TGTGCTAGTGCGGAACGGGAAAATCAGCCCCAGCATTTT. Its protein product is CASAERENQPQHF. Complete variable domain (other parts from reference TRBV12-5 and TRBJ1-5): DARVTQTPRHKVTEMGQEVTMRCQPILGHNTVFWYRQTMMQGLELLAYFRNRAPLDDSGMPKDRFSAEMPDATLATLKIQPSEPRDSAVYFCASAERENQPQHFGDGTRLSIL.

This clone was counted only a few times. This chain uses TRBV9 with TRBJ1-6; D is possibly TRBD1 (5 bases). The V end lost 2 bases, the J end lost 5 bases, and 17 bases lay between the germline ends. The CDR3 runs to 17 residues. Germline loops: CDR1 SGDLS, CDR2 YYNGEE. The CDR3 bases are TGTGCCAGCAGCGTGGGGCAGCCCCATGGCGATAATTCACCCCTCCACTTT. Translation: CASSVGQPHGDNSPLHF.

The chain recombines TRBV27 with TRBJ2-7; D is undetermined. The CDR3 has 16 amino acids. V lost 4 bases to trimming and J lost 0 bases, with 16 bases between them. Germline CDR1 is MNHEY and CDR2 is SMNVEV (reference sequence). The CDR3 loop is CASSSRRPLSSYEQYV. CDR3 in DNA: TGTGCCAGCAGTTCCCGACGGCCCTTGAGCTCCTACGAGCAGTACGTC.

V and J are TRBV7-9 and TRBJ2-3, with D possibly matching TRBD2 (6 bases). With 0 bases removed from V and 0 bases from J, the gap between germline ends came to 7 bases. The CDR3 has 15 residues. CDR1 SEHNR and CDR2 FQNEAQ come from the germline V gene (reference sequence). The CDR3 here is CASSLAGGSTDTQYF. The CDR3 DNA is TGTGCCAGCAGCTTAGCGGGGGGAAGCACAGATACGCAGTATTTT.

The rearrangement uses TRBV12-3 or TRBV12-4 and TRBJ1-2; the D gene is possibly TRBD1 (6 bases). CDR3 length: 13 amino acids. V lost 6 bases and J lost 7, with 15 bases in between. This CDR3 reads CASSPGAGVGYTF. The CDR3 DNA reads TGTGCCAGCAGCCCTGGGGCAGGGGTTGGCTACACCTTC.

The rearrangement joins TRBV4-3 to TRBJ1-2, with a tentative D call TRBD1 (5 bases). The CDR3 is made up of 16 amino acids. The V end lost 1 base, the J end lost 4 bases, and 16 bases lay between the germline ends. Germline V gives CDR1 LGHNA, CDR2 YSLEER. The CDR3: CASSQAWGGLLYGYTF. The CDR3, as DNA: TGCGCCAGCAGCCAAGCCTGGGGCGGACTCCTCTATGGCTACACCTTC.

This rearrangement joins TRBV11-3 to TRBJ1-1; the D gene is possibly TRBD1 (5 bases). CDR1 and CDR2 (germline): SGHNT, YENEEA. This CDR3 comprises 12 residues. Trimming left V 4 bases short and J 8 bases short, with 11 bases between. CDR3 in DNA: TGTGCCAGCAGCTCTCAAGGGACCGAAGCTTTCTTT. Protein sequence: CASSSQGTEAFF.

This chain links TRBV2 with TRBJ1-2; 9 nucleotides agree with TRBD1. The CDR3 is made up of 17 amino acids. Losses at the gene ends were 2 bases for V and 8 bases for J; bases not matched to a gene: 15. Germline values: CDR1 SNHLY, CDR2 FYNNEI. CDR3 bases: TGTGCCAGCAGTGAACGAGGAGGTTGGACAGGGGAGGAGGGCTACACCTTC. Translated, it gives CASSERGGWTGEEGYTF.

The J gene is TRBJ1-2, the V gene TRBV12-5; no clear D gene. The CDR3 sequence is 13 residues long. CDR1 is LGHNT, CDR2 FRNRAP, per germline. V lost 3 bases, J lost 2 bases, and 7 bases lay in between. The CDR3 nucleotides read TGTGCTAGTGGTTTAGCCGAAAACTATGGCTACACCTTC. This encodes CASGLAENYGYTF. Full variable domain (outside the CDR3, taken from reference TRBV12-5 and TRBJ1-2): DARVTQTPRHKVTEMGQEVTMRCQPILGHNTVFWYRQTMMQGLELLAYFRNRAPLDDSGMPKDRFSAEMPDATLATLKIQPSEPRDSAVYFCASGLAENYGYTFGSGTRLTVV.

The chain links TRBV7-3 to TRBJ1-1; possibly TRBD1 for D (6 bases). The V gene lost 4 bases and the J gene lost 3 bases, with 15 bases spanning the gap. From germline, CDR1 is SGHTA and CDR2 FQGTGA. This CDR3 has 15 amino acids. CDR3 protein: CASSWTALPDTEAFF. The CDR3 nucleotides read TGTGCCAGCAGCTGGACAGCATTACCCGACACTGAAGCTTTCTTT.

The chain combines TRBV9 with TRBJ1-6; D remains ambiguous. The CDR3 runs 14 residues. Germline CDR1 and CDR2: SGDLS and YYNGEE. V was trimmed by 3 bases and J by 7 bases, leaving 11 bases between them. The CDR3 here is CASSARKGNSPLHF. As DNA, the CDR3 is TGTGCCAGCAGCGCCCGTAAGGGAAATTCACCCCTCCACTTT.

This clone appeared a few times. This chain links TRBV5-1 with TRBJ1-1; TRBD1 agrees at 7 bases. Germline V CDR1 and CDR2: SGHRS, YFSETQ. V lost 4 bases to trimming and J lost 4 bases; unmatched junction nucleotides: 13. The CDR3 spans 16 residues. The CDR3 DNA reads TGCGCCAGCAGCCCCTTATGGACAGGCGGTGGCACTGAAGCTTTCTTT. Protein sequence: CASSPLWTGGGTEAFF.

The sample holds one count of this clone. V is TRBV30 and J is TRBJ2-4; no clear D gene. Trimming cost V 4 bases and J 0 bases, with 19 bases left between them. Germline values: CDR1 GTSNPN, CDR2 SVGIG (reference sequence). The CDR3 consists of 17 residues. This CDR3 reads CAWTTSRSGLAKNIQYF. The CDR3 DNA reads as TGTGCCTGGACCACATCCAGATCTGGGCTAGCCAAAAACATTCAGTACTTC.

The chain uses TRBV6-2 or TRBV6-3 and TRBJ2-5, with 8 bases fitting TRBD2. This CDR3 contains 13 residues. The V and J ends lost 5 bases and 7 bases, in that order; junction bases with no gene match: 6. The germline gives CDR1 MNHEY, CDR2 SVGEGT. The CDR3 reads CASSTGGVVTQYF. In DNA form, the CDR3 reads TGTGCCAGCAGTACGGGGGGGGTGGTGACCCAGTACTTC.

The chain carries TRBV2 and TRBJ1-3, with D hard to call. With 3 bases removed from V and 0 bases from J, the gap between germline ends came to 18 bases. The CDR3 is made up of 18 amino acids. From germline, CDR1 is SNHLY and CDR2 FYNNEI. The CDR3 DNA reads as TGTGCCAGCAGTGATCGGGGTTCCAGACCGATCTCTGGAAACACCATATATTTT. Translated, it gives CASSDRGSRPISGNTIYF. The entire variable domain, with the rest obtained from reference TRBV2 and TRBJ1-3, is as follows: EPEVTQTPSHQVTQMGQEVILRCVPISNHLYFYWYRQILGQKVEFLVSFYNNEISEKSEIFDDQFSVERPDGSNFTLKIRSTKLEDSAMYFCASSDRGSRPISGNTIYFGEGSWLTVV.

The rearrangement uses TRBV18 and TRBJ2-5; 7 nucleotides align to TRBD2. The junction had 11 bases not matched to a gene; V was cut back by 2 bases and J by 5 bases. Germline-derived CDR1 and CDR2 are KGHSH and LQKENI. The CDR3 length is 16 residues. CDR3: CASSPSPQRGGETQYF. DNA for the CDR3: TGTGCCAGCTCACCATCACCCCAGCGGGGTGGGGAGACCCAGTACTTC.

CDR3 in amino acids: CASSLRTGTPETQYF. The CDR3 DNA is TGTGCCAGCAGTCTCAGGACCGGGACACCAGAGACCCAGTACTTC. The chain recombines TRBV6-5 with TRBJ2-5; maybe TRBD1 (6 bases). The CDR3 runs 15 residues. V lost 5 bases to trimming and J lost 4 bases, with 17 bases between them. The germline CDR1 and CDR2 sequences are MNHEY and SVGAGI.

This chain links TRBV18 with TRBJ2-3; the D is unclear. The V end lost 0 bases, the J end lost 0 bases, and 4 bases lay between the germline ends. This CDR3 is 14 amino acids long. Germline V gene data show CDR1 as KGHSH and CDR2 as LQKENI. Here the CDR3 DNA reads TGTGCCAGCTCACCACCGTCTAGCACAGATACGCAGTATTTT. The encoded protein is CASSPPSSTDTQYF.

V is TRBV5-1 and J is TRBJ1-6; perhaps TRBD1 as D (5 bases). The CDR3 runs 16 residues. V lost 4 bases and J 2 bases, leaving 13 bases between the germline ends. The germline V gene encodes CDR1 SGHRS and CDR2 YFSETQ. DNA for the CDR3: TGCGCCAGCAGCCCGCAGGGTCCCCCCTATAATTCACCCCTCCACTTT. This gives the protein CASSPQGPPYNSPLHF.

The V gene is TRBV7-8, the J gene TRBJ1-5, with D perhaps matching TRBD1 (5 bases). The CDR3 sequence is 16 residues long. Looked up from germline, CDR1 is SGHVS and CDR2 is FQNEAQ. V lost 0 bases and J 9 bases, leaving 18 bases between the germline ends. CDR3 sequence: CASSLAISQELMPQHF. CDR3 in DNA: TGTGCCAGCAGCTTAGCGATATCACAGGAATTAATGCCCCAGCATTTT.

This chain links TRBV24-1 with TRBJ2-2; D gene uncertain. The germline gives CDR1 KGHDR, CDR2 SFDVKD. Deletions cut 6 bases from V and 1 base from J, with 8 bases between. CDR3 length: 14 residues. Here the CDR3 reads CATSPRLNTGELFF. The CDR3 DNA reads TGTGCCACCAGTCCCCGACTGAACACCGGGGAGCTGTTTTTT.

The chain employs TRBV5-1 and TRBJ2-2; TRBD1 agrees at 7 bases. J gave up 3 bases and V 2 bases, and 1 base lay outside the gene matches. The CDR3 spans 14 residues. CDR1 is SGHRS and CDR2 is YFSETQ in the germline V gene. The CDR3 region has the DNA TGCGCCAGCAGCTTCACAGGGGACACCGGGGAGCTGTTTTTT. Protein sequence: CASSFTGDTGELFF.